A selection of T cell receptor beta chains follows, all from one sample in a study of blood T cell repertoires in COVID-19. This table comes from immunoSEQ multiplex PCR, and its TCRdb copy is limited to in-frame clones, with some not included. The profile shows 55,000 to 90,000 clones, roughly 77% of them singletons. Sequencing was performed on peripheral blood. These receptors all come from a woman aged 65 to 85 with acute or convalescent COVID-19. Both conserved end residues are part of each CDR3. A D gene is named only where the DNA matches it firmly. The size field is filled for only some rows; it gives once, few, many or a size class.

V gene	clone size	J gene	D gene	CDR3 protein	CDR3 DNA
TRBV24-1	.	TRBJ2-2	TRBD1	CATSETGGNTGELFF	TGTGCCACCAGTGAGACAGGGGGCAACACCGGGGAGCTGTTTTTT
TRBV6-5	once	TRBJ2-1	.	CASRIQDSFNEQFF	TGTGCCAGCAGGATACAAGACAGTTTCAATGAGCAGTTCTTC
TRBV5-6	.	TRBJ2-5	.	CASSLRNTNRETQYF	TGTGCCAGCAGCTTAAGAAACACCAACAGAGAGACCCAGTACTTC
TRBV11-3	once	TRBJ2-2	TRBD1	CASSLSGGGELFF	TGTGCCAGCAGCTTATCAGGGGGCGGGGAGCTGTTTTTT
TRBV7-9	.	TRBJ2-7	.	CASSLAGRAGEQYF	TGTGCCAGCAGCTTAGCCGGCAGGGCGGGGGAGCAGTACTTC
TRBV5-1	.	TRBJ2-1	TRBD1	CASSFGQGNEQFF	TGCGCCAGCAGCTTTGGACAGGGGAATGAGCAGTTCTTC
TRBV4-1	.	TRBJ2-7	.	CASSQERGSSYEQYF	TGCGCCAGCAGCCAAGAACGGGGTAGCTCCTACGAGCAGTACTTC
TRBV19	.	TRBJ1-1	TRBD1	CASSSRGLNIEAFF	TGTGCCAGTAGTTCCAGGGGGTTGAACATTGAAGCTTTCTTT
TRBV4-1	.	TRBJ1-5	.	CASSQDPTSYQPQHF	TGCGCCAGCAGCCAAGATCCAACATCTTACCAGCCCCAGCATTTT
TRBV24-1	once	TRBJ2-2	.	CATIGDTGELFF	TGTGCCACCATCGGAGACACCGGGGAGCTGTTTTTT
TRBV5-1	.	TRBJ1-3	.	CASSWGDYSGNTIYF	TGCGCCAGCAGCTGGGGGGACTACTCTGGAAACACCATATATTTT
TRBV10-2	.	TRBJ1-1	TRBD1	CASSEQGARTEAFF	TGCGCCAGCAGTGAGCAGGGGGCGCGAACTGAAGCTTTCTTT
TRBV11-3	few	TRBJ1-3	.	CASSLMTGPGNTIYF	TGTGCCAGCAGCTTAATGACAGGACCTGGAAACACCATATATTTT
TRBV19	.	TRBJ1-5	TRBD1	CASSPRTGNSNQPQHF	TGTGCCAGTAGTCCGCGGACAGGGAATAGCAATCAGCCCCAGCATTTT